The 27 T cell receptor beta chains presented below share a single source sample, sequenced in a study of blood T cell repertoires in COVID-19. The repertoire was sequenced with immunoSEQ multiplex PCR; TCRdb's copy has only in-frame clones and lacks some. The sample shows tens of thousands of clones, roughly 76% of them seen only once. Sequences were obtained from peripheral blood. All receptors come from a man aged 70-80 years with active or convalescent COVID-19.

The J gene is TRBJ1-1, the V gene TRBV6-5; 8 bases match TRBD1. The ends lost 6 bases at V and 4 bases at J; junction bases unmatched: 10. Germline CDR1 reads MNHEY; CDR2 reads SVGAGI. The CDR3 runs 15 residues. Here the CDR3 reads CASSAPDRERTEAFF. CDR3 nucleotides: TGTGCCAGCAGCGCACCGGACAGGGAGCGCACTGAAGCTTTCTTT.

J is TRBJ1-6 and V is TRBV28; D is ambiguous. Germline V lookup: CDR1 MDHEN, CDR2 SYDVKM. Trimming took off 4 bases at V and 7 bases at J, with 8 bases between the two ends. This CDR3 is built from 13 residues. The CDR3 DNA reads TGTGCCAGCAGTTCTACTGTAAATTCACCCCTCCACTTT. It yields the protein CASSSTVNSPLHF.

This clone was counted many times. This chain connects TRBV29-1 to TRBJ1-1; the D is unclear. The CDR3 runs 14 residues. Germline V lookup: CDR1 SQVTM, CDR2 ANQGSEA. With 6 bases removed from V and 3 bases from J, the gap between germline ends came to 17 bases. The CDR3 region has the DNA TGCAGCGTACTCCGGGTGTCCGAGGACACTGAAGCTTTCTTT. Protein sequence: CSVLRVSEDTEAFF.

The CDR3 loop is CASSAHRDLNTEAFF. Written as DNA, the CDR3 is TGTGCCAGCAGCGCACACAGGGACCTGAACACTGAAGCTTTCTTT. The chain combines TRBV9 with TRBJ1-1; perhaps TRBD1 as D (6 bases). Germline V gives CDR1 SGDLS, CDR2 YYNGEE. Trimming stripped 3 bases from V and 0 bases from J, with 12 bases between. The CDR3 is 15 amino acids.

The chain has TRBV19 and TRBJ1-6, with TRBD1 as a possible D gene (6 bases). V lost 7 bases and J lost 6, with 19 bases in between. Germline V gene lookup returns CDR1 LNHDA and CDR2 SQIVND (reference sequence). The CDR3 consists of 16 residues. In nucleotides, the CDR3 is TGTGCCAGTACCGAGAGGGGGGGGACATTTAATTCACCCCTCCACTTT. This codes for CASTERGGTFNSPLHF.

V gene TRBV7-2 combines with J gene TRBJ1-1, with TRBD1 as a possible D gene (6 bases). With 1 base removed from V and 4 bases from J, the gap between germline ends came to 16 bases. CDR3 length equals 16 residues. CDR1 is SGHTA and CDR2 is FQGNSA in the germline V gene. This CDR3 is CASSLDFSRGTTEAFF. The CDR3 bases are TGTGCCAGCAGCTTAGATTTTTCCAGGGGCACCACTGAAGCTTTCTTT. Based on the CDR3 plus reference TRBV7-2 and TRBJ1-1, the full variable domain is GAGVSQSPSNKVTEKGKDVELRCDPISGHTALYWYRQSLGQGLEFLIYFQGNSAPDKSGLPSDRFSAERTGGSVSTLTIQRTQQEDSAVYLCASSLDFSRGTTEAFFGQGTRLTVV.

V gene TRBV5-4 combines with J gene TRBJ2-1; the D gene is possibly TRBD2 (5 bases). Per germline, CDR1 SGHNT and CDR2 YYREEE (reference sequence). The CDR3 runs 13 residues. The V end lost 1 base, the J end lost 5 bases, and 7 bases lay between the germline ends. This chain's CDR3 is CASSLPGDNEQFF. The CDR3 nucleotides are TGTGCCAGCAGCTTGCCCGGGGACAATGAGCAGTTCTTC.

This rearrangement joins TRBV29-1 to TRBJ1-1; D is ambiguous. V dropped 4 bases and J dropped 7 bases, with 13 bases sitting between them. CDR1 and CDR2 (germline): SQVTM, ANQGSEA. The CDR3 consists of 12 residues. DNA of the CDR3: TGCAGCGTTGTGGGCGTAGTTTTTGAAGCTTTCTTT. This codes for CSVVGVVFEAFF.

This clone was seen a few times. The chain carries TRBV5-1 and TRBJ2-7; 8 nucleotides line up with TRBD1. The CDR3 covers 15 residues. Trimming took 2 bases from V and 0 from J; bases not matched to a gene: 4. The V gene's germline CDR1 is SGHRS and CDR2 YFSETQ. CDR3 sequence: CASSLLTGVSYEQYF. In DNA form, the CDR3 reads TGCGCCAGCAGCTTATTGACAGGGGTCTCCTACGAGCAGTACTTC.

The CDR3 DNA is TGCGCCAGCAGCGGAATTAGCGGGGGGTCCGGGGAGCTGTTTTTT. Translating gives CASSGISGGSGELFF. The chain carries TRBV5-1 and TRBJ2-2; TRBD2 matches 10 bases. Germline trimming cut 4 bases from V and 6 bases from J; bases unmatched to any gene: 6. The CDR3 loop spans 15 amino acids. Germline values: CDR1 SGHRS, CDR2 YFSETQ.

The genes are TRBV5-4 and TRBJ1-2; a weak D match, TRBD1 (6 bases). This CDR3 comprises 15 residues. The germline CDR1 and CDR2 sequences are SGHNT and YYREEE (reference sequence). Trimming pared 4 bases from V and 2 bases from J, leaving 15 bases between. The DNA for the CDR3 is TGTGCCAGCAGCCCCGGGGGGCCGGCCAACTATGGCTACACCTTC. Amino acids: CASSPGGPANYGYTF.

V gene TRBV7-9 combines with J gene TRBJ1-4; D gene uncertain. The CDR3 contains 12 residues. V gave up 6 bases and J gave up 8 bases, with 10 bases separating them. Germline V CDR1 and CDR2: SEHNR, FQNEAQ (reference sequence). The CDR3 loop is CASRTGREKLFF. CDR3 coding DNA: TGTGCCAGCAGAACCGGGAGAGAAAAACTGTTTTTT.

The CDR3 sequence: CAWNKHSGNTIYF. CDR3 DNA sequence: TGTGCCTGGAATAAACACTCTGGAAACACCATATATTTT. V and J are TRBV30 and TRBJ1-3; no reliable D call. The CDR3 sequence is 13 residues long. V was trimmed by 4 bases and J by 0 bases, leaving 7 bases between them. Germline V lookup: CDR1 GTSNPN, CDR2 SVGIG (reference sequence).

The chain combines TRBV30 with TRBJ1-4; D may be TRBD1 (5 bases). Germline CDR1 is GTSNPN and CDR2 is SVGIG (reference sequence). The V end was cut by 6 bases, the J end by 7 bases, with 18 bases between. This CDR3 has 14 amino acids. This CDR3 is CACGMTESGEKLFF. DNA of the CDR3: TGTGCCTGCGGTATGACAGAGAGTGGTGAAAAACTGTTTTTT. The variable domain in full, with the rest retrieved from reference TRBV30 and TRBJ1-4, is SQTIHQWPATLVQPVGSPLSLECTVEGTSNPNLYWYRQAAGRGLQLLFYSVGIGQISSEVPQNLSASRPQDRQFILSSKKLLLSDSGFYLCACGMTESGEKLFFGSGTQLSVL.

The genes are TRBV30 and TRBJ1-2, with D perhaps TRBD1 (6 bases). There are 14 residues in the CDR3. V gave up 5 bases and J gave up 3 bases, with 16 bases separating them. Germline CDR1 GTSNPN, CDR2 SVGIG (reference sequence). In DNA form, the CDR3 reads TGTGCCTGGGGCCGGGACACACCGGACTATGGCTACACCTTC. This codes for CAWGRDTPDYGYTF.

The CDR3 sequence: CASSLDQGLNYGYTF. The CDR3 region has the DNA TGTGCCAGCAGTTTAGACCAGGGGCTTAACTATGGCTACACCTTC. The chain recombines TRBV28 with TRBJ1-2; weak D call: TRBD1 (6 bases). Deletions cut 2 bases from V and 1 base from J, with 11 bases between. Germline V CDR1 and CDR2: MDHEN, SYDVKM. This CDR3 has 15 amino acids.

The rearrangement links TRBV27 to TRBJ1-4; D is unclear. The CDR3 loop spans 14 amino acids. Germline CDR1 reads MNHEY; CDR2 reads SMNVEV (reference sequence). Trimming took 0 bases from V and 8 from J, leaving 10 bases between them. Here the CDR3 DNA reads TGTGCCAGCAGTTTATCTCGGGATGGGGAAAAACTGTTTTTT. It codes for CASSLSRDGEKLFF. Using reference TRBV27 and TRBJ1-4 for the parts outside the CDR3, the full variable domain is EAQVTQNPRYLITVTGKKLTVTCSQNMNHEYMSWYRQDPGLGLRQIYYSMNVEVTDKGDVPEGYKVSRKEKRNFPLILESPSPNQTSLYFCASSLSRDGEKLFFGSGTQLSVL.

J is TRBJ2-2 and V is TRBV6-5, with TRBD1 identical over 11 bases. The germline gives CDR1 MNHEY, CDR2 SVGAGI. The J segment lost 7 bases and the V segment lost 10 bases, leaving 11 bases of the junction unmatched. This CDR3 has 15 residues. The CDR3 here is CATRSGTGGLGELFF. The CDR3 DNA reads as TGTGCCACCCGATCTGGGACAGGGGGTCTCGGGGAGCTGTTTTTT.

The chain uses TRBV2 and TRBJ1-5, with 9 bases aligning to TRBD1. The CDR3 is made up of 14 amino acids. After removal of 4 bases from V and 7 bases from J, the junction contained 5 bases not matched to a gene. Germline CDR1 and CDR2: SNHLY and FYNNEI. The CDR3, as DNA: TGTGCCAGCAGTGTGACAGGGGGGGAACAGCCCCAGCATTTT. Translating gives CASSVTGGEQPQHF.

The chain links TRBV5-1 to TRBJ1-3, with TRBD1 as a possible D gene (6 bases). This CDR3 has 16 residues. The V end was cut by 0 bases, the J end by 0 bases, with 10 bases between. The germline V gene has CDR1 SGHRS and CDR2 YFSETQ. Here the CDR3 DNA reads TGCGCCAGCAGCTTGGGACAGGCAGTCTCTGGAAACACCATATATTTT. Translated, it gives CASSLGQAVSGNTIYF.

The count of this clone is one. The CDR3 spells CASSQGFLGNTIYF. In nucleotides, the CDR3 is TGTGCCAGCAGTCAGGGTTTCCTGGGAAACACCATATATTTT. The J gene is TRBJ1-3, the V gene TRBV14; tentatively, D is TRBD1 (5 bases). V was cut by 6 bases and J by 4 bases, with 13 bases left in between. The CDR3 has 14 amino acids. Germline V gene data show CDR1 as SGHDN and CDR2 as FVKESK.

The chain combines TRBV18 with TRBJ1-5; D is unclear. The CDR3 runs 15 residues. V was trimmed by 3 bases and J by 5 bases, leaving 14 bases between them. CDR1 is KGHSH and CDR2 is LQKENI in the germline V gene. The DNA of the CDR3 is TGTGCCAGCTCACCGGAGGGAGGAACCCATCAGCCCCAGCATTTT. Protein: CASSPEGGTHQPQHF.

The chain has TRBV20-1 and TRBJ2-1; D is possibly TRBD2 (7 bases). Per the germline V gene, CDR1 is DFQATT and CDR2 is SNEGSKA (reference sequence). CDR3 size: 15 residues. V was trimmed by 3 bases and J by 2 bases, leaving 14 bases between them. CDR3: CSASGSGGPYNEQFF. As DNA, the CDR3 is TGCAGTGCTAGTGGGTCCGGGGGGCCCTACAATGAGCAGTTCTTC.

This clone was seen only once. The chain's CDR3 is CASSARTDYNEQFF. In DNA form, the CDR3 reads TGTGCCAGCAGCGCGAGGACAGATTACAATGAGCAGTTCTTC. This chain uses TRBV5-4 with TRBJ2-1, with a possible D match to TRBD1 (6 bases). With 4 bases removed from V and 4 bases from J, the gap between germline ends came to 12 bases. The CDR3 consists of 14 residues. The germline V gene has CDR1 SGHNT and CDR2 YYREEE (reference sequence). Filled out from reference TRBV5-4 and TRBJ2-1, the complete variable domain reads ETGVTQSPTHLIKTRGQQVTLRCSSQSGHNTVSWYQQALGQGPQFIFQYYREEENGRGNFPPRFSGLQFPNYSSELNVNALELDDSALYLCASSARTDYNEQFFGPGTRLTVL.

This rearrangement joins TRBV2 to TRBJ2-3, with TRBD2 as a possible D gene (6 bases). The CDR3 consists of 14 residues. Germline V gene sequence: CDR1 SNHLY, CDR2 FYNNEI. Deletions cut 5 bases from V and 4 bases from J, with 13 bases between. For the CDR3, the DNA is TGTGCCAGCAGTCCTCTCCGGGACTCAGATACGCAGTATTTT. Translation: CASSPLRDSDTQYF.

This chain links TRBV29-1 with TRBJ1-2; 9 bases are a match to TRBD1. V trimming: 7 bases; J trimming: 10 bases; junction bases outside the gene matches: 7. This CDR3 is built from 11 residues. The germline V gene has CDR1 SQVTM and CDR2 ANQGSEA. The CDR3 loop reads CSAETGGVYTF. In nucleotides, the CDR3 is TGCAGCGCCGAAACAGGGGGCGTCTACACCTTC.

The chain combines TRBV7-9 with TRBJ2-5; no clear D gene. From germline, CDR1 is SEHNR and CDR2 FQNEAQ (reference sequence). Trimming left V 5 bases short and J 1 base short, with 2 bases between. This CDR3 region has 11 residues. CDR3 coding DNA: TGTGCCAGCAGCCTCCAAGAGACCCAGTACTTC. Encoded protein: CASSLQETQYF.